Here is one T cell receptor beta chain with its context. This sample was included in a study of CD8 T cells in Susac syndrome. V was clipped by 0 bases and J by 5 bases; unmatched bases: 4. The CDR3 spans 15 residues. CDR1 SGHRS and CDR2 YFSETQ come from the germline V gene. The authors reverse transcribed roughly 0.5 to 1 ug RNA with random hexamers. Coverage of TCR beta CDR3 amplification by immunoSEQ multiplex PCR extended to 54 Vbeta and 13 Jbeta. TCRdb itself ran the immunoSEQ multiplex PCR reads through MiXCR, one entry per CDR3 protein. This table has approximately 100,000 distinct CDR3 sequences, approximately 90% appearing once.

The sequenced material came from CD8+ T cells from PBMCs. The gene calls are TRBV5-1 and TRBJ2-1, with 8 bases aligning to TRBD1. The sequence derives from a human donor in good health. CDR3 sequence: CASSLVSQGDNEQFF. The CDR3, as DNA: TGCGCCAGCAGCTTGGTGTCACAGGGGGACAATGAGCAGTTCTTC.